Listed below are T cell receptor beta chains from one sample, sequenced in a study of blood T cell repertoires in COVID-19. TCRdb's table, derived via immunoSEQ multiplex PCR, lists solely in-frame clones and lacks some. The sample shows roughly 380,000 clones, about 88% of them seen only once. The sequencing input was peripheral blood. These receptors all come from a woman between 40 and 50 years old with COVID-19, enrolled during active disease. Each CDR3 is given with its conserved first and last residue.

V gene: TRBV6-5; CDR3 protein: CASNQDGGGELFF
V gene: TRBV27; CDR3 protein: CASSLSADRPRRLFF
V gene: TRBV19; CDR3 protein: CASSRGPGNTIYF
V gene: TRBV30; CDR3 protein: CAWSVQGQHTF
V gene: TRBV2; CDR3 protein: CASTRSWRLQETQYF
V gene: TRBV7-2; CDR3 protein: CASSSGQAANYGYTF
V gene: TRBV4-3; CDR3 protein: CASSQDPGGYNQPQHF
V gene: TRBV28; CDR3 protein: CASSVVTYHEQYF
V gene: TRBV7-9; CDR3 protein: CASSLVPSFQETQYF
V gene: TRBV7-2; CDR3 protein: CASSLSPGNEQYF
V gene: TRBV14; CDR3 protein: CASSSEVGQPQHF
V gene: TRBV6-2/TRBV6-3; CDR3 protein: CASSFSPLDTQYF
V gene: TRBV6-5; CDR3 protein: CASSYSGLTGSYEQYF
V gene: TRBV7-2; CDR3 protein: CASSQSTGRNSPLHF
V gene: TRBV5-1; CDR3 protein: CASSSRDYTEAFF
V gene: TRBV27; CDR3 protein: CASSLEGGSLAKNIQYF
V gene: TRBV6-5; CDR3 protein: CASSYTSFSWNTEAFF
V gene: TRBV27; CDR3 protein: CASSLRGQFVGGNTIYF
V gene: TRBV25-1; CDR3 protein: CASSAAGTGNEQYF
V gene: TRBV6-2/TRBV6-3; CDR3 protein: CASSGRLQPQHF
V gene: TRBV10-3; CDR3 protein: CAISDRQGSGELFF
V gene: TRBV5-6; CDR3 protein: CASSLPQGEQYF
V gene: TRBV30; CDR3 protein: CAWARGQGKNEKLFF